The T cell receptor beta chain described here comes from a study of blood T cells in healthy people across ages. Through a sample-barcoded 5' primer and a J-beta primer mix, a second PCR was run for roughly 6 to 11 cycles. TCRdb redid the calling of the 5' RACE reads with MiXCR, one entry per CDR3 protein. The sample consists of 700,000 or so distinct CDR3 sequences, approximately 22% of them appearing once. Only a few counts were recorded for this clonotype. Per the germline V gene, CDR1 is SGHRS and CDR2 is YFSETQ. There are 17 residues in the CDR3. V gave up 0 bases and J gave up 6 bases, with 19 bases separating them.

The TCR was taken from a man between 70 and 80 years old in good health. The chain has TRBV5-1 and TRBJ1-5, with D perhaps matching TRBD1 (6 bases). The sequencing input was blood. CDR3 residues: CASSLEPTGLGIQPQHF. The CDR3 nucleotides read TGCGCCAGCAGCTTGGAACCCACAGGGCTCGGGATTCAGCCCCAGCATTTT.